This T cell receptor beta chain emerged from a study of regulatory T cells in long-lasting Graves disease (TCRdb year 2021). Study-wide context: Persistent Graves' disease was defined as persistently positive TSH receptor autoantibodies together with antithyroid drug treatment for over 5 years. A total of some 33 samples were covered by TCR sequencing, comprising some 13 persistent and around 20 newly diagnosed Graves' disease patients. This study used TCR sequencing and RNA sequencing of peripheral blood to compare persistent Graves' disease patients against newly diagnosed Graves' disease patients. In the clinical cohort, patients with persistent Graves' disease had used antithyroid drugs for an average of roughly 10 years. The study took place in China and was registered as a clinical trial.

The study at large found these results: The study examined only peripheral blood because the primary lesion, thyroid tissue, could not be accessed. TRBV28, TRBJ1-2 and TRBJ2-5 were preferentially used in persistent disease, while TRBV20-1 and TRBJ2-1 were favored in newly diagnosed disease. Sequencing and analysis were limited to the TCR beta chain. Compared with newly diagnosed patients, persistent Graves' disease patients had lower TCR Shannon entropy and fewer highly expanded clones, which suggests clonal expansion. The authors noted that the small sample size was a limitation that may lower accuracy. A larger number of public clonotypes was shared among persistent patients (more than 2,500) than among newly diagnosed patients (around 890).

V is trimmed back by 4 bases and J by 4 bases, and the junction contains 4 bases that no gene match accounts for. The CDR3 measures 14 amino acids from cysteine to phenylalanine. CDR3 DNA is the only sequence kept; it has 42 bases, read in frame from the first base. CDR1 and CDR2, per the germline V gene (reference sequence), are MNHEY and SMNVEV. Worth noting for this clonotype: There is no known antigen for this receptor. No base quality information exists; no much larger clone differs at one position.

The time point label, as the study defines it: persistent/refractory GD, antithyroid drugs over 5 years with positive TRAb. For both TCR sequencing and RNA sequencing, RNA was extracted from PBMCs using TRIzol. The diagnosis of Graves' disease followed American Thyroid Association guidelines. Patients for the study were recruited at an endocrinology department in Xi'an, China. Each patient gave 9 to 10 milliliters of peripheral blood, collected in an EDTA anticoagulant tube. Ficoll Paque Plus density gradient separation was used to isolate PBMCs, and no additional T cell sorting was done. RNA quality was checked with an Agilent 2100 Bioanalyzer and agarose gel, and concentration with a NanoDrop 2000. Libraries were prepared through multiplex PCR. Sequencing used an Illumina HiSeq 4000. CDR3 regions were amplified by Arm-PCR with iRepertoire HTBI primers to construct TCR beta libraries. Before sequencing, the PCR products underwent gel purification. In the source study's methods: Gene usage analysis of CDR3 amino acid clonotypes used the roughly 60 TRBV and 11 to 15 TRBJ segments found across samples. Filtered high-quality paired reads were merged into contigs using COPE and FqMerger. Contigs were aligned with BLAST to IMGT TRBV, TRBD and TRBJ reference genes, and CDR3 was defined per IMGT. Clonotypes above 0.1% frequency were classified as highly expanded clones. Shannon entropy was used to measure repertoire diversity, and the Gini coefficient was used to measure V-J evenness. Public clonotypes were defined as clonotypes shared by more than one individual. TCRdb passed the public sequencing reads through fastp at Q25 and MiXCR, retaining productive beta sequences. Under each unique CDR3 protein, matching rows form one entry showing the most common genes and DNA. These V and J calls rely on TCRdb rather than the paper's analysis. For this sample there are some 300,000 distinct CDR3 sequences; 20% to 25% appear just once. The top ten constitute more than 50% of the sample.

The clonotype comes from a female donor with Graves disease. Material: peripheral blood mononuclear cells (PBMCs), obtained when the disease was refractory, from a patient treated with antithyroid drugs. The sequence joins TRBV27 to TRBJ2-3, and 8 junction bases match TRBD1. The CDR3 reads as follows: CASSSLQGADTQYF. The nucleotide sequence is given as TGTGCCAGCAGTTCCCTACAGGGGGCAGATACGCAGTATTTT.